The sequence of this T cell receptor (beta chain) was determined in a study of CD8 T cells in ankylosing spondylitis. Study observations and caveats: Prior literature has documented some motif variants in synovial fluid and blood from reactive arthritis. A motif in TCR beta, a set of under 10 highly homologous variants, appeared characteristic of ankylosing spondylitis blood. Disease-associated clones were reportedly significantly overrepresented in matched ankylosing spondylitis synovial fluid.

Points on this clonotype: Its antigen is undetermined.

For TCR beta, libraries came from quantitative 5'-RACE with molecular barcodes. A single record per CDR3 protein comes from TCRdb applying MiXCR to the 5' RACE reads. The data contain 200,000 to 250,000 distinct CDR3 sequences, approximately 7.3% of them singletons. Germline V gene data show CDR1 as SGHVS and CDR2 as FNYEAQ. Trimming cost V 3 bases and J 6 bases; bases outside gene matches: 4. The CDR3 length is 14 residues. The gene calls are TRBV7-6 and TRBJ2-1; 8 bases align to TRBD2. This TCR was recovered from a male donor with ankylosing spondylitis. The sequenced sample consisted of blood, either unsorted or a sorted T cell fraction (not recorded which). In DNA, the CDR3 is TGTGCCAGCAGCTTGGCTCTAGCGGGCAATGAGCAGTTCTTC. It codes for CASSLALAGNEQFF.